This T cell receptor beta chain was found in a study of blood T cell repertoires in COVID-19. Whole-study context: Acute and convalescent COVID-19 samples came from the United States, Italy and Spain.

The participants were between roughly 18 and 89 years old and came from 24 US areas. In the source study's methods: Reference gene primer amplification in the assay estimated nucleated cell counts. Here immunoSEQ multiplex PCR was the method, and the copy in TCRdb shows in-frame clones only, minus some. Clone size and V and J calls were adopted from that table, with D and trimming inferred from the DNA. The table has around 300,000 clones, 89% seen once. CDR1 MNHEY and CDR2 SMNVEV come from the germline V gene (reference sequence). The CDR3 has 18 residues. V lost 0 bases, J lost 4 bases, and 9 bases stayed unmatched.

This clonotype was sampled from a middle-aged woman who had recovered from COVID-19. Material for sequencing was PBMCs or T cells enriched from blood (not recorded which). The V call is TRBV27, the J call TRBJ2-5; the match to TRBD2 covers 12 bases. Here the CDR3 reads CASSLSPSGGAVRETQYF. The CDR3 nucleotides read TGTGCCAGCAGTTTATCCCCTAGCGGGGGGGCTGTTCGAGAGACCCAGTACTTC.